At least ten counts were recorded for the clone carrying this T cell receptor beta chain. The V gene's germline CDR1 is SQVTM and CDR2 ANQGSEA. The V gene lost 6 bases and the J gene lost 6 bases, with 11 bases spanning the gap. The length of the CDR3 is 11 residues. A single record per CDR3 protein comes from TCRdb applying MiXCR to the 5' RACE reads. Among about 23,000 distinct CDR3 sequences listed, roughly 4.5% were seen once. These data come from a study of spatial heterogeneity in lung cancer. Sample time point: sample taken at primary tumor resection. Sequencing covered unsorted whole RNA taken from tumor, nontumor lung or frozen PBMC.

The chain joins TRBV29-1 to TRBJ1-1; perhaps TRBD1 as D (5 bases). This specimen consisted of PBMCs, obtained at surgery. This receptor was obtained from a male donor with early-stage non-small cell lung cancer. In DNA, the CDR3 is TGCAGCGTCCAAGGGGCCGCTGAAGCTTTCTTT. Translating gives CSVQGAAEAFF.